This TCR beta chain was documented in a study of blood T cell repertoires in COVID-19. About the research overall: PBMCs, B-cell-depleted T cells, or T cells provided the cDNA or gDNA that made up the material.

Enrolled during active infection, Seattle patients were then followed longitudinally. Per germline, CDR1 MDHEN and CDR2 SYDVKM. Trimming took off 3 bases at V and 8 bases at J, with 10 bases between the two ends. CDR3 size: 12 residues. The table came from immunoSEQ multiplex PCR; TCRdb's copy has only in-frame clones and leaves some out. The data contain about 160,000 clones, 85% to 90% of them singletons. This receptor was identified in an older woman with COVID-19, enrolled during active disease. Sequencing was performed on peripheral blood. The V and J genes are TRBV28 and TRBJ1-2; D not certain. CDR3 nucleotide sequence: TGTGCCAGCAGTTTTAGAGGGCAAGGCTACACCTTC. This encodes CASSFRGQGYTF.